These 10 T cell receptor beta chains share one sample of origin, sequenced in a study of CXCR3-negative and CXCR3-positive naive CD8 T cells (dated by TCRdb to the late 2010s). The research as a whole found: TRB CDR3s from CXCR3-positive naive cells showed higher hydrophobicity (lower Kidera factor 4), lower energy, and higher strength and volume indices than CXCR3-negative naive cells.

The listed sequencing device is NextSeq 550. The Human TCR Profiling Kit (MiLaboratory) was used to prepare UMI-labeled 5' RACE TRB cDNA libraries. TCRdb reprocessed the reads into one record per CDR3 protein sequence, lacking DNA. The sample's own table lists about 98,000 distinct CDR3 sequences. About 0.8% of the sample lies in the top ten. Their target antigens are unknown. What was sequenced was naive CXCR3+ CD8+ T cells from blood. Taken with the paper, the label for cell subset or site translates to: CD45RO-CCR7+CD27+CD95- naive CD8+ T cells expressing CXCR3 (TNR3+). The receptors shown here come from a human donor in good health. Some clones in this sample may be carry-over from other donors' samples.

V and J are TRBV6-2 or TRBV6-3 and TRBJ1-1; as DNA is missing, the TRBD1 call by TCRdb cannot be tested. The CDR3 is made up of 16 amino acids. The germline gives CDR1 MNHEY, CDR2 SVGEGT. CDR3 sequence reads: CASSYGGLSPESEAFF.

The chain has TRBV7-9 and TRBJ2-7; the TCRdb D gene call, TRBD1, has no DNA to confirm it. The germline gives CDR1 SEHNR, CDR2 FQNEAQ (reference sequence). The CDR3 runs to 13 residues. CDR3 protein: CASSSGTTYEQYF.

The chain joins TRBV13 to TRBJ1-4; lacking DNA, the TRBD1 call made by TCRdb goes unchecked. This CDR3 is 15 amino acids long. Germline V CDR1 and CDR2: PRHDT, FYEKMQ (reference sequence). The CDR3 protein is CASSDRTGATEKLFF.

This chain connects TRBV5-5 to TRBJ1-1; TCRdb's D gene call, TRBD1, goes unchecked for lack of DNA. The CDR3 is made up of 14 amino acids. Germline CDR1 SGHKS, CDR2 YYEKEE (reference sequence). CDR3 sequence: CASSSMTGPPEAFF.

This chain connects TRBV6-1 to TRBJ1-1; absent DNA, TCRdb's TRBD1 call cannot be checked. Germline V lookup: CDR1 MNHNS, CDR2 SASEGT. The CDR3 contains 13 residues. The CDR3 sequence: CASSPQGVAEAFF.

The V call is TRBV7-8, the J call TRBJ2-1; TCRdb designates TRBD1, a call that cannot be tested without DNA. The V gene's germline CDR1 is SGHVS and CDR2 FQNEAQ. This CDR3 region has 16 residues. The CDR3 sequence: CASSDKAGTEYNEQFF. Full variable domain (outside the CDR3, taken from reference TRBV7-8 and TRBJ2-1): GAGVSQSPRYKVAKRGQDVALRCDPISGHVSLFWYQQALGQGPEFLTYFQNEAQLDKSGLPSDRFFAERPEGSVSTLKIQRTQQEDSAVYLCASSDKAGTEYNEQFFGPGTRLTVL.

The chain recombines TRBV14 with TRBJ1-5. Germline V gives CDR1 SGHDN, CDR2 FVKESK. The CDR3 length is 13 residues. CDR3 amino acids: CASSQEEWEPQHF. Looking up the rest from reference TRBV14 and TRBJ1-5 gives the full variable domain: EAGVTQFPSHSVIEKGQTVTLRCDPISGHDNLYWYRRVMGKEIKFLLHFVKESKQDESGMPNNRFLAERTGGTYSTLKVQPAELEDSGVYFCASSQEEWEPQHFGDGTRLSIL.

The chain links TRBV28 to TRBJ1-1; without DNA, the TCRdb call of TRBD1 cannot be checked. The CDR3 has 15 residues. Germline V gives CDR1 MDHEN, CDR2 SYDVKM. The CDR3 reads CASSLGPPDNTEAFF.

V gene TRBV2 combines with J gene TRBJ2-3; TCRdb proposes TRBD2, but this gene call is untestable without DNA. Germline V gene sequence: CDR1 SNHLY, CDR2 FYNNEI. The CDR3 spans 15 residues. Here the CDR3 reads CASRALAGGTDTQYF.

V gene TRBV6-2 or TRBV6-3 combines with J gene TRBJ2-7; TCRdb's D call, TRBD1, is unchecked because there is no DNA. Germline lookup yields CDR1 MNHEY and CDR2 SVGEGT. The CDR3 is 17 amino acids. The CDR3: CASSYGGGQGNFYEQYF.